These 18 T cell receptor beta chains originate from one sample sequenced in a study of response to subunit inactivated influenza vaccine. From the RT-PCR reads, TCRdb called clonotypes with MiXCR, one entry per CDR3 protein. The repertoire holds about 570,000 distinct CDR3 sequences, with 12% as singletons. This specimen was PBMCs from blood, taken on the day of vaccination. All receptors come from a man aged 45 to 65 who received an inactivated influenza vaccine.

Only a few counts were recorded for this clonotype. This chain connects TRBV12-3 or TRBV12-4 to TRBJ2-5; 11 bases agree with TRBD1. CDR3 length: 15 residues. V shed 6 bases, J shed 4 bases, and the junction held 7 bases outside the gene matches. CDR3 coding DNA: TGTGCCAGCAGCACACGGACAGGGGGCGGAGAGACCCAGTACTTC. This gives the protein CASSTRTGGGETQYF.

The rearrangement joins TRBV10-1 to TRBJ2-2; unclear D gene. Germline assignment: CDR1 WNHNN and CDR2 SYGVQD (reference sequence). CDR3 length equals 12 residues. Trimming removed 2 bases at V and 7 bases at J, with 5 bases between. CDR3 bases: TGCGCCAGCAGTGAGACCGTCGGGGAGCTGTTTTTT. Amino acids: CASSETVGELFF.

Ten or more counts support this clonotype. This CDR3 is CSARDQVRRPNEQFF. The CDR3 nucleotides read TGCAGTGCTAGAGATCAGGTCCGACGTCCCAATGAGCAGTTCTTC. The rearrangement joins TRBV20-1 to TRBJ2-1; D remains ambiguous. V lost 0 bases to trimming and J lost 6 bases, with 15 bases between them. Per germline, CDR1 DFQATT and CDR2 SNEGSKA (reference sequence). This CDR3 region has 15 residues.

This clonotype turned up a few times. The J gene is TRBJ1-2, the V gene TRBV3-1; TRBD1 might be the D (6 bases). This CDR3 contains 16 residues. Between the trimmed V and J ends, which lost 2 bases and 4 bases, there was a span of 17 bases. CDR1 LGHDT and CDR2 YNNKEL come from the germline V gene (reference sequence). In DNA form, the CDR3 reads TGTGCCAGCAGCCAACCCGGCAGGGGCCATGCCTATGGCTACACCTTC. Protein sequence: CASSQPGRGHAYGYTF.

The V gene is TRBV12-3 or TRBV12-4, the J gene TRBJ2-7, with D possibly matching TRBD1 (6 bases). The CDR3 sequence is 16 residues long. Trimming shortened V by 3 bases and J by 3 bases, and 18 bases separated the two germline ends. The CDR3 sequence: CASSFGAGEGNYEQYF. In DNA, the CDR3 is TGTGCCAGCAGTTTTGGGGCAGGGGAAGGAAACTACGAGCAGTACTTC.

V and J are TRBV20-1 and TRBJ2-1, with 8 bases identical to TRBD2. Losses at the gene ends were 5 bases for V and 3 bases for J; bases not matched to a gene: 6. This CDR3 is built from 14 residues. The germline gives CDR1 DFQATT, CDR2 SNEGSKA (reference sequence). This chain's CDR3 is CSAAPSGSYNEQFF. As DNA, the CDR3 is TGCAGTGCTGCCCCCAGCGGGAGCTACAATGAGCAGTTCTTC.

The sample holds a few counts of this clonotype. The chain combines TRBV6-2 or TRBV6-3 with TRBJ1-5, with 8 bases that match TRBD1. The CDR3 is made up of 14 amino acids. CDR1 and CDR2 (germline): MNHEY, SVGEGT. V lost 5 bases and J lost 1; bases outside the gene matches: 1. The DNA of the CDR3 is TGTGCCAGCAGTCGGACAGGGAGCAATCAGCCCCAGCATTTT. This codes for CASSRTGSNQPQHF.

The table lists this clonotype with many counts. This chain joins TRBV20-1 and TRBJ2-7, with 10 positions matching TRBD2. This CDR3 is 12 amino acids long. Germline trimming cut 5 bases from V and 3 bases from J; bases unmatched to any gene: 1. Germline-derived CDR1 and CDR2 are DFQATT and SNEGSKA (reference sequence). The CDR3: CSARTSGYEQYF. CDR3 sequence (DNA): TGCAGTGCTCGGACTAGCGGCTACGAGCAGTACTTC.

The gene calls are TRBV12-3 or TRBV12-4 and TRBJ2-5, with D perhaps TRBD2 (7 bases). CDR3 length equals 15 residues. Deletions cut 6 bases from V and 1 base from J, with 15 bases between. The CDR3 nucleotides read TGTGCCAGCAGGCCCCAGGGGAGGGGCCAAGAGACCCAGTACTTC. Translated: CASRPQGRGQETQYF.

Here the CDR3 reads CASSLTSVNTDTQYF. Here the CDR3 DNA reads TGTGCCAGCTCACTGACTAGCGTAAACACAGATACGCAGTATTTT. The gene calls are TRBV18 and TRBJ2-3; TRBD2 matches 8 bases. CDR3 size: 15 residues. Germline CDR1 and CDR2: KGHSH and LQKENI. V trimming: 4 bases; J trimming: 2 bases; junction bases outside the gene matches: 5. Combining the CDR3 with reference TRBV18 and TRBJ2-3 gives the whole variable domain NAGVMQNPRHLVRRRGQEARLRCSPMKGHSHVYWYRQLPEEGLKFMVYLQKENIIDESGMPKERFSAEFPKEGPSILRIQQVVRGDSAAYFCASSLTSVNTDTQYFGPGTRLTVL.

This clonotype was counted only a few times. V and J are TRBV7-9 and TRBJ2-5; D gene unclear. The germline V and J ends were trimmed by 0 bases and 5 bases, with 19 bases remaining between them. Germline CDR1 is SEHNR and CDR2 is FQNEAQ (reference sequence). This CDR3 is 17 amino acids long. For the CDR3, the DNA is TGTGCCAGCAGCTTAGCGCCTGCAGTAGGTGGTTTGGAGACCCAGTACTTC. The encoded protein is CASSLAPAVGGLETQYF.

The table lists this clonotype with many counts. The chain recombines TRBV6-5 with TRBJ2-1; 9 bases map to TRBD1. Germline V lookup: CDR1 MNHEY, CDR2 SVGAGI. This CDR3 has 15 amino acids. V lost 4 bases and J lost 3; bases outside the gene matches: 4. The CDR3 loop is CASSSGTGLYNEQFF. CDR3 DNA: TGTGCCAGCAGTTCCGGGACAGGGCTCTACAATGAGCAGTTCTTC.

This chain joins TRBV5-1 and TRBJ2-7; TRBD1 matches at 7 bases. Unmatched junction bases numbered 6, after V lost 4 bases and J lost 5 bases. This CDR3 contains 13 residues. Germline V gives CDR1 SGHRS, CDR2 YFSETQ. CDR3 region: CASSLQGTDEQYF. The DNA for the CDR3 is TGCGCCAGCAGCCTTCAGGGGACAGACGAGCAGTACTTC.

This chain joins TRBV28 and TRBJ2-1, with 9 positions matching TRBD2. Germline V lookup: CDR1 MDHEN, CDR2 SYDVKM. The length of the CDR3 is 15 residues. The ends lost 6 bases at V and 3 bases at J; junction bases unmatched: 6. The CDR3 sequence is CASRLPSGVYNEQFF. The CDR3 coding sequence is TGTGCCAGCAGGCTCCCTAGCGGGGTCTACAATGAGCAGTTCTTC.

This rearrangement joins TRBV13 to TRBJ2-1; 13 nucleotides match TRBD2. V gave up 5 bases and J gave up 6 bases; unmatched junction bases: 25. The CDR3 runs 22 residues. Germline V gene data show CDR1 as PRHDT and CDR2 as FYEKMQ (reference sequence). The CDR3 sequence: CASSAPLKTSGGPTPHLNEQFF. CDR3 nucleotides: TGTGCCAGCAGCGCACCCTTGAAGACTAGCGGGGGGCCAACCCCCCACCTCAATGAGCAGTTCTTC.

The table lists this clonotype with a few counts. The rearrangement links TRBV7-9 to TRBJ2-7, with TRBD2 matching 7 bases. Germline V gene data show CDR1 as SEHNR and CDR2 as FQNEAQ (reference sequence). The CDR3 is 17 amino acids. The junction had 13 bases not matched to a gene; V was cut back by 3 bases and J by 2 bases. The CDR3 reads CASSFGPQGSGTYEQYF. The DNA of the CDR3 is TGTGCCAGCAGCTTTGGGCCCCAGGGAAGCGGGACCTACGAGCAGTACTTC.

V is TRBV7-2 and J is TRBJ2-1; 8 positions match TRBD2. J gave up 7 bases and V 3 bases, and 11 bases lay outside the gene matches. CDR3 length: 16 residues. Germline V gene sequence: CDR1 SGHTA, CDR2 FQGNSA. CDR3 in amino acids: CASSLFVSGSRNEQFF. DNA of the CDR3: TGTGCCAGCAGCTTGTTCGTGAGCGGGAGTCGGAATGAGCAGTTCTTC.

CDR3 sequence: CASSYGGITDTQYF. For the CDR3, the DNA is TGTGCCAGCAGTTATGGGGGTATCACAGATACGCAGTATTTT. The chain combines TRBV6-5 with TRBJ2-3; D is tentatively TRBD1 or TRBD2 (5 bases each). CDR1 and CDR2 from the germline V gene are MNHEY and SVGAGI. Trimming removed 3 bases at V and 2 bases at J, with 9 bases between. The CDR3 runs to 14 residues.